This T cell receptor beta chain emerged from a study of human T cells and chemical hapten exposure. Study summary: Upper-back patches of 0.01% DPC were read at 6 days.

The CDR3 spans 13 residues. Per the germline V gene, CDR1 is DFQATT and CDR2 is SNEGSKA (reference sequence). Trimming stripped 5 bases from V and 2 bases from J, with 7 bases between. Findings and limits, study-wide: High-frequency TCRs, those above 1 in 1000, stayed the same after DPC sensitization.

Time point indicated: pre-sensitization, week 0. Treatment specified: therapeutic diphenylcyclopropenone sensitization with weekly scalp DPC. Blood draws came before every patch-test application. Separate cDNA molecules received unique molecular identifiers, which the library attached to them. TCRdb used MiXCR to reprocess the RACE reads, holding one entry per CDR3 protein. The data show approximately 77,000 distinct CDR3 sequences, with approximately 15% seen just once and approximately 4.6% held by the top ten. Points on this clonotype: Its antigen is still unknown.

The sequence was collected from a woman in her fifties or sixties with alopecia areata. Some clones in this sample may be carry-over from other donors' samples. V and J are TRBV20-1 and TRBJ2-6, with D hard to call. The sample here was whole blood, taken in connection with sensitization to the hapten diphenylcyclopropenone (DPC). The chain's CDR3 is CSADSPGANVLTF. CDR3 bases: TGCAGTGCTGATTCCCCTGGGGCCAACGTCCTGACTTTC.